This is a list of T cell receptor beta chains from one sample in a study of cytomegalovirus exposure and HLA in healthy donors. Repertoires were generated with immunoSEQ multiplex PCR, while TCRdb's copy carries only in-frame clones and drops some. The sample holds 100,000 to 150,000 clones, around 76% seen once. The sequencing input was PBMCs. Receptors were obtained from a male donor in good health and CMV-seronegative. Both conserved end residues are part of each CDR3. A D gene is named only where the DNA matches it firmly. Clone size is not always given. Where it is, it says once, few, many or a class for expanded clones.

J gene: TRBJ2-1
clone size: -
D gene: TRBD2
V gene: TRBV9
CDR3 protein: CASSVGEFGAGGNYNEQFF
CDR3 DNA: TGTGCCAGCAGCGTAGGAGAGTTTGGAGCGGGAGGGAATTACAATGAGCAGTTCTTC

J gene: TRBJ1-6
clone size: -
D gene: -
V gene: TRBV6-5
CDR3 protein: CASRPGGGHLHF
CDR3 DNA: TGTGCCAGCCGGCCCGGGGGAGGTCACCTCCACTTT

J gene: TRBJ1-2
clone size: -
D gene: TRBD1
V gene: TRBV5-3
CDR3 protein: CARSPQQTGDYGYTF
CDR3 DNA: TGTGCCAGAAGCCCCCAACAGACAGGGGACTATGGCTACACCTTC

J gene: TRBJ2-7
clone size: -
D gene: TRBD2
V gene: TRBV6-6
CDR3 protein: CASSGTSGVSYEQYF
CDR3 DNA: TGTGCCAGCAGCGGGACTAGCGGTGTCTCCTACGAGCAGTACTTC

J gene: TRBJ2-3
clone size: once
D gene: -
V gene: TRBV2
CDR3 protein: CASRDVASTDTQYF
CDR3 DNA: TGTGCCAGCAGAGACGTAGCTAGCACAGATACGCAGTATTTT

J gene: TRBJ2-7
clone size: -
D gene: -
V gene: TRBV21-1
CDR3 protein: CASSKAISGRNRSYEQYF
CDR3 DNA: TGTGCCAGCAGCAAAGCTATTAGCGGGAGGAACCGCTCCTACGAGCAGTACTTC

J gene: TRBJ2-7
clone size: -
D gene: TRBD1
V gene: TRBV27
CDR3 protein: CASSRQGFSYEQYF
CDR3 DNA: TGTGCCAGCAGCCGACAGGGTTTTTCCTACGAGCAGTACTTC

J gene: TRBJ2-7
clone size: -
D gene: TRBD1
V gene: TRBV6-1
CDR3 protein: CASSVEQGASYEQYF
CDR3 DNA: TGTGCCAGCAGTGTGGAGCAGGGGGCTTCCTACGAGCAGTACTTC

J gene: TRBJ2-1
clone size: -
D gene: TRBD2
V gene: TRBV5-1
CDR3 protein: CASSLLAGGSYNEQFF
CDR3 DNA: TGCGCCAGCAGCCTCTTAGCGGGAGGTAGCTACAATGAGCAGTTCTTC

J gene: TRBJ2-7
clone size: few
D gene: TRBD2
V gene: TRBV28
CDR3 protein: CASSLGTSYEQYF
CDR3 DNA: TGTGCCAGCAGCCTGGGGACTAGCTACGAGCAGTACTTC

J gene: TRBJ2-7
clone size: few
D gene: TRBD1
V gene: TRBV2
CDR3 protein: CASSGTGGRDQSREQYF
CDR3 DNA: TGTGCCAGCAGTGGGACAGGGGGCCGGGACCAATCCCGGGAGCAGTACTTC

J gene: TRBJ2-1
clone size: -
D gene: -
V gene: TRBV7-2
CDR3 protein: CASSLFQGYYNEQFF
CDR3 DNA: TGTGCCAGCAGCTTATTTCAGGGTTATTACAATGAGCAGTTCTTC

J gene: TRBJ1-6
clone size: few
D gene: -
V gene: TRBV19
CDR3 protein: CASSQNAAKKTSSYNSPLHF
CDR3 DNA: TGTGCCAGTAGCCAGAACGCGGCGAAGAAAACTAGCTCCTATAATTCACCCCTCCACTTT

J gene: TRBJ1-1
clone size: -
D gene: -
V gene: TRBV7-2
CDR3 protein: CASSLEEDTEAFF
CDR3 DNA: TGTGCCAGCAGCTTAGAAGAGGATACTGAAGCTTTCTTT

J gene: TRBJ2-7
clone size: -
D gene: TRBD1
V gene: TRBV28
CDR3 protein: CASSPRRQGGAYEQYF
CDR3 DNA: TGTGCCAGCAGTCCGAGACGACAGGGTGGGGCCTACGAGCAGTACTTC

J gene: TRBJ1-1
clone size: once
D gene: -
V gene: TRBV10-3
CDR3 protein: CAISEGRGNTEAFF
CDR3 DNA: TGTGCCATCAGTGAGGGCAGGGGGAACACTGAAGCTTTCTTT

J gene: TRBJ2-2
clone size: few
D gene: TRBD2
V gene: TRBV28
CDR3 protein: CASSFRGGFTGELFF
CDR3 DNA: TGTGCCAGCAGTTTTCGGGGGGGGTTCACCGGGGAGCTGTTTTTT

J gene: TRBJ2-1
clone size: -
D gene: TRBD2
V gene: TRBV27
CDR3 protein: CASSLAGGNEQFF
CDR3 DNA: TGTGCCAGCAGCTTAGCGGGGGGCAATGAGCAGTTCTTC

J gene: TRBJ2-2
clone size: -
D gene: -
V gene: TRBV13
CDR3 protein: CASSFSGAANTGELFF
CDR3 DNA: TGTGCCAGCAGCTTTAGTGGGGCCGCGAACACCGGGGAGCTGTTTTTT

J gene: TRBJ2-7
clone size: -
D gene: TRBD2
V gene: TRBV19
CDR3 protein: CASSIGLAGNEQYF
CDR3 DNA: TGTGCCAGTAGTATTGGACTAGCCGGGAACGAGCAGTACTTC

J gene: TRBJ2-3
clone size: -
D gene: TRBD2
V gene: TRBV5-4
CDR3 protein: CASSTGAGRAYITDTQYF
CDR3 DNA: TGTGCCAGCAGCACCGGGGCCGGGAGGGCCTATATCACAGATACGCAGTATTTT

J gene: TRBJ2-3
clone size: -
D gene: TRBD1
V gene: TRBV7-9
CDR3 protein: CASSSDRAGDTQYF
CDR3 DNA: TGTGCCAGCAGCTCGGACAGGGCGGGAGATACGCAGTATTTT

J gene: TRBJ2-7
clone size: -
D gene: TRBD2
V gene: TRBV4-3
CDR3 protein: CASSQRPLREGLYEQYF
CDR3 DNA: TGCGCCAGCAGCCAAAGACCTTTACGGGAGGGCCTCTACGAGCAGTACTTC

J gene: TRBJ1-1
clone size: -
D gene: -
V gene: TRBV28
CDR3 protein: CASTPGVILTGTEAFF
CDR3 DNA: TGTGCCAGCACCCCGGGCGTTATCCTCACGGGGACTGAAGCTTTCTTT

J gene: TRBJ2-1
clone size: -
D gene: -
V gene: TRBV27
CDR3 protein: CASVPRVAPADEQFF
CDR3 DNA: TGTGCCAGCGTTCCCCGGGTAGCTCCCGCCGATGAGCAGTTCTTC

J gene: TRBJ2-5
clone size: -
D gene: TRBD1
V gene: TRBV30
CDR3 protein: CAWSIQGGETQYF
CDR3 DNA: TGTGCCTGGAGTATACAGGGGGGCGAGACCCAGTACTTC

J gene: TRBJ1-5
clone size: -
D gene: -
V gene: TRBV27
CDR3 protein: CASSLNRVQPQHF
CDR3 DNA: TGTGCCAGCAGTTTAAACAGGGTTCAGCCCCAGCATTTT

J gene: TRBJ2-5
clone size: few
D gene: -
V gene: TRBV7-7
CDR3 protein: CASSLSGLPQETQYF
CDR3 DNA: TGTGCTAGCAGCTTATCGGGACTCCCGCAAGAGACCCAGTACTTC

J gene: TRBJ1-6
clone size: -
D gene: -
V gene: TRBV6-1
CDR3 protein: CASSEDQTGSSYNSPLHF
CDR3 DNA: TGTGCCAGCAGTGAAGACCAAACAGGGTCCTCCTATAATTCACCCCTCCACTTT

J gene: TRBJ1-3
clone size: -
D gene: -
V gene: TRBV30
CDR3 protein: CARAGLGNTIYF
CDR3 DNA: TGTGCCCGGGCGGGGCTCGGAAACACCATATATTTT

J gene: TRBJ1-1
clone size: -
D gene: TRBD1
V gene: TRBV4-3
CDR3 protein: CASSQDPTGNNEAFF
CDR3 DNA: TGCGCCAGCAGCCAAGATCCGACAGGGAATAATGAAGCTTTCTTT

J gene: TRBJ2-3
clone size: few
D gene: -
V gene: TRBV5-5
CDR3 protein: CASSRGASTDTQYF
CDR3 DNA: TGTGCCAGCAGCCGGGGGGCTAGCACAGATACGCAGTATTTT

J gene: TRBJ2-6
clone size: -
D gene: TRBD1
V gene: TRBV27
CDR3 protein: CASSFFGDRALSGANVLTF
CDR3 DNA: TGTGCCAGCAGTTTCTTCGGGGACAGGGCCCTCTCTGGGGCCAACGTCCTGACTTTC